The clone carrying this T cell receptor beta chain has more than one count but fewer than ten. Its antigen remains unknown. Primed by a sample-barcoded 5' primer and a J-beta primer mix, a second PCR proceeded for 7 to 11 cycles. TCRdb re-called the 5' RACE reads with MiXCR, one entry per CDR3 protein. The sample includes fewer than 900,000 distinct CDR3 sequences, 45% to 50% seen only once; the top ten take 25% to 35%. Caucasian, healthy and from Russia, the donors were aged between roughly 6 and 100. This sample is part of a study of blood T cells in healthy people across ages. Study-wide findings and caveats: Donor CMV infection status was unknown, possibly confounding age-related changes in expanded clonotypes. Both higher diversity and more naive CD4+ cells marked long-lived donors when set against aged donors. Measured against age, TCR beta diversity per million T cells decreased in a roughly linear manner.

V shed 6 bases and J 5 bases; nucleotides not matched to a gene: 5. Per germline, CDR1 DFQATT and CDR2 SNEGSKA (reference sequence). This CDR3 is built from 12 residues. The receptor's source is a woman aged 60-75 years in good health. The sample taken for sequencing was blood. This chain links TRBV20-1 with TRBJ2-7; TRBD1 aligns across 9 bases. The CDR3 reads CSATGTGHEQYF. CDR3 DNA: TGCAGTGCCACCGGGACAGGGCACGAGCAGTACTTC.